The entry below gives a single T cell receptor (beta chain) sequence along with its context. Generated by immunoSEQ multiplex PCR, the TCRdb table keeps only in-frame clones and is missing some. The table has 100,000 to 130,000 clones, approximately 81% seen once; the top ten hold about 4%. With 5 bases clipped from V and 0 bases from J, the junction kept 10 bases outside the gene matches. The CDR3 totals 16 residues. In germline, CDR1 is SQVTM, CDR2 ANQGSEA. The source of the sample is a study of blood T cell repertoires in COVID-19. This receptor was taken from a human donor in a cohort sampled during active COVID-19. The sample consisted of peripheral blood. The J gene is TRBJ2-5, the V gene TRBV29-1; 9 bases line up with TRBD2. CDR3 amino acids: CSVKSSGRAYQETQYF. The CDR3 nucleotides are TGCAGCGTTAAGAGTAGCGGGAGAGCGTACCAAGAGACCCAGTACTTC.